This TCR beta chain was obtained from a study of T cell responses to AZD1222 COVID-19 vaccine (dated by TCRdb to 2020 to 2022). Looking at the study overall: A total of 230 or so trial participants underwent TCR sequencing, of whom about 210 received two doses of AZD1222 and around 25 received two doses of the MenACWY control vaccine. Trial participants were enrolled into age subgroups of 18-55, 56-69 and 70-plus years, which contained around 150, 29 and 61 TCR-sequenced participants, respectively. Results the study describes overall, beyond this receptor: The whole spike protein was spanned by vaccine-associated CD4 TCRs, and dominant responses were seen in regions 160-218 and 743-854. Reportedly, almost half of the unique spike-specific TCRs recognized epitopes lying outside the regions that are mutated in the B.1.351 and B.1.1.7 variants. Participants were mostly white British, with more females than males. The authors suggested clonal diversity may have been underestimated. In the small 56-69-year group, the increase in depth fell short of significance, most likely because of low power. A significant rise in spike-specific TCR breadth and depth was observed after two AZD1222 doses relative to day 0 and relative to MenACWY recipients. Conclusions about previously exposed vaccinees were limited because only a handful of AZD1222 recipients were SARS-CoV-2 seropositive at baseline. Because no day 14 peak-response samples were available, the repertoires could be characterized only after the peak T cell response.

The germline V gene sets CDR1 to SGHRS and CDR2 to YFSETQ. The CDR3 contains 15 residues, cysteine and phenylalanine counted. The retained sequence is limited to the CDR3, 45 bases, with the frame set at the first base. V loses 2 bases, J loses 0 bases, and the germline ends lie 10 bases apart. The time point label on this specimen signifies: about 28 days (+/-7) after the second vaccine dose. AZD1222 recipients with second doses at about 4 weeks or about 12 weeks were pooled, because spike-specific TCR depth and breadth did not differ between schedules. Samples from vaccinated people were obtained from the UK trials COV001 and COV002, which included a single-blind randomized controlled phase 2/3 trial of AZD1222 (ChAdOx1 nCoV-19) in healthy adults. For TCRbeta chain sequencing, PBMC samples from trial participants were taken at day 0 and at day 28 after the second dose. The CDR3 regions of human TCRbeta chains were analyzed by immunosequencing. The original methods were these. TCRs in the repertoires were matched against a reference library of SARS-CoV-2-specific TCRs that had been generated with the MIRA antigen-specificity platform. Breadth was defined as the fraction of unique TCRs that were SARS-CoV-2-associated. Depth was defined as the fraction of total T cells that were SARS-CoV-2-associated. Using the MIRA data, each spike-specific TCR was mapped to the spike region that the TCR reacts to and placed in a CD4 or CD8 class. Log10-transformed breadth and depth values were compared by one-way ANOVA with Sidak's multiple comparisons tests. In its TCRdb copy, this immuneACCESS table keeps in-frame sequences only and misses some clones. Where compared with another copy, unresolved V genes explain less than half of these, and the others have no known cause. That table supplies the V and J calls and clone size; D and trimming were determined from the DNA. This sample gives some 130,000 clones in total; approximately 90% of them show up just once. The ten largest clones add up to approximately 0.98% of the sample.

Worth noting for this clone: Its antigen has not been determined. Within one base of it there is no much larger clone, and no base qualities were kept.

The chain couples TRBV5-1 to TRBJ2-3, with TRBD1 as a weak D call on 6 bases. Here the sequenced sample was peripheral blood, taken 28 days after the second AZD1222 dose. This TCR was recovered from an adult who received the AZD1222 COVID-19 vaccine. CDR3 reads: CASSFRGSSTDTQYF. The base sequence is TGCGCCAGCAGCTTTAGGGGGTCTAGCACAGATACGCAGTATTTT.